These 8 T cell receptor beta chains were all obtained from the same sample, sequenced in a study of cytomegalovirus exposure and HLA in healthy donors. Vbeta (60) and Jbeta (13) primers were used in the PCR. Sequencing was performed with immunoSEQ multiplex PCR; in TCRdb, only in-frame clones are kept and a portion is missing. The sample holds about 160,000 clones, roughly 80% seen once. The specimen sequenced was PBMCs. The receptor set was obtained from a human donor in good health.

This clone has only a few counts. The rearrangement uses TRBV6-1 and TRBJ2-7; 7 bases fit TRBD1. There are 13 residues in the CDR3. V gave up 5 bases and J gave up 7 bases; unmatched junction bases: 8. CDR1 and CDR2 from the germline V gene are MNHNS and SASEGT. The CDR3: CASSRTGPEEQYF. For the CDR3, the DNA is TGTGCCAGCAGTAGGACAGGTCCTGAAGAGCAGTACTTC.

This clone was detected a few times. The chain links TRBV6-5 to TRBJ1-6; 7 bases map to TRBD1. The germline V gene encodes CDR1 MNHEY and CDR2 SVGAGI. This CDR3 is 16 amino acids long. Germline trimming cut 0 bases from V and 10 bases from J; bases unmatched to any gene: 9. The CDR3 is CASSYSIVRGQSPLHF. CDR3 in DNA: TGTGCCAGCAGTTACTCGATTGTAAGGGGGCAGTCACCCCTCCACTTT.

This rearrangement joins TRBV18 to TRBJ2-5; D call uncertain. CDR3 size: 15 residues. V gave up 0 bases and J gave up 3 bases, with 11 bases separating them. Germline V CDR1 and CDR2: KGHSH, LQKENI. The CDR3 spells CASSPPGMKEETQYF. The DNA of the CDR3 is TGTGCCAGCTCACCACCGGGCATGAAGGAAGAGACCCAGTACTTC. The full variable domain, completed using reference TRBV18 and TRBJ2-5, is NAGVMQNPRHLVRRRGQEARLRCSPMKGHSHVYWYRQLPEEGLKFMVYLQKENIIDESGMPKERFSAEFPKEGPSILRIQQVVRGDSAAYFCASSPPGMKEETQYFGPGTRLLVL.

This clone was observed once. This chain uses TRBV14 with TRBJ1-4; 7 nucleotides line up with TRBD1. Per the germline V gene, CDR1 is SGHDN and CDR2 is FVKESK. V shed 3 bases, J shed 2 bases, and the junction held 12 bases outside the gene matches. The CDR3 contains 18 residues. The CDR3 is CASSQQQGWGATNEKLFF. The CDR3, as DNA: TGTGCCAGCAGCCAGCAACAGGGGTGGGGGGCGACTAATGAAAAACTGTTTTTT.

The chain joins TRBV28 to TRBJ1-5, with D possibly matching TRBD1 (5 bases). The CDR3 runs 13 residues. Per the germline V gene, CDR1 is MDHEN and CDR2 is SYDVKM. The V gene lost 3 bases and the J gene lost 7 bases, with 10 bases spanning the gap. Written as DNA, the CDR3 is TGTGCCAGCAGTTTCAGGGTGACCCAGCCCCAGCATTTT. Translation gives CASSFRVTQPQHF.

The table lists this clone with a few counts. This chain uses TRBV25-1 with TRBJ2-1, with D perhaps matching TRBD1 (5 bases). The V and J ends lost 6 bases and 12 bases respectively, with 21 bases between them. The germline CDR1 and CDR2 sequences are MGHDK and SYGVNS. CDR3 size: 14 residues. CDR3: CASSTEILQGGQFF. The CDR3 DNA reads TGTGCCAGCAGCACAGAGATTCTTCAGGGTGGGCAGTTCTTC.

The V gene is TRBV5-5, the J gene TRBJ1-5; D gene uncertain. This CDR3 has 14 residues. V dropped 5 bases and J dropped 1 base, with 10 bases sitting between them. Germline V lookup: CDR1 SGHKS, CDR2 YYEKEE (reference sequence). The CDR3 DNA follows: TGTGCCAGCAGTGTACAGATAAGCAATCAGCCCCAGCATTTT. Translated, it gives CASSVQISNQPQHF.

The J gene is TRBJ2-2, the V gene TRBV6-6; the match to TRBD1 covers 10 bases. V trimming: 3 bases; J trimming: 5 bases; junction bases outside the gene matches: 6. This CDR3 contains 16 residues. Germline V gene sequence: CDR1 MNHNY, CDR2 SVGAGI (reference sequence). The CDR3 is CASSYPGTGATGELFF. CDR3 nucleotide sequence: TGTGCCAGCAGTTATCCCGGGACAGGGGCTACCGGGGAGCTGTTTTTT.